This TCR beta chain was recovered during a study of graft-versus-host responses after intestinal transplantation. Overall study findings and caveats: Individuals who had graft-donor T cell macrochimerism had allografts that showed high graft-versus-host to host-versus-graft clonal ratios.

Using immunoSEQ multiplex PCR, the repertoire was profiled, and TCRdb retains in-frame clones only, with some absent. The table has tens of thousands of clones, around 92% seen once; the top ten hold nearly 2.5%. A remark on this clone: Its antigen is not identified.

Germline values: CDR1 SGHVS, CDR2 FQNEAQ. CDR3 length: 15 amino acids. Trimming stripped 7 bases from V and 5 bases from J, with 20 bases between. The sequence was obtained from a human donor who received an intestinal transplant. The chain recombines TRBV7-8 with TRBJ1-2; possible D gene TRBD1, 5 bases. Material: unstimulated CD8+ T cells sorted from spleen or lymph node cells, obtained before intestinal transplant. CDR3 coding DNA: TGTGCCAGCACCCCCCTCAGCGGGGGGTCATATGGCTACACCTTC. Protein sequence: CASTPLSGGSYGYTF.